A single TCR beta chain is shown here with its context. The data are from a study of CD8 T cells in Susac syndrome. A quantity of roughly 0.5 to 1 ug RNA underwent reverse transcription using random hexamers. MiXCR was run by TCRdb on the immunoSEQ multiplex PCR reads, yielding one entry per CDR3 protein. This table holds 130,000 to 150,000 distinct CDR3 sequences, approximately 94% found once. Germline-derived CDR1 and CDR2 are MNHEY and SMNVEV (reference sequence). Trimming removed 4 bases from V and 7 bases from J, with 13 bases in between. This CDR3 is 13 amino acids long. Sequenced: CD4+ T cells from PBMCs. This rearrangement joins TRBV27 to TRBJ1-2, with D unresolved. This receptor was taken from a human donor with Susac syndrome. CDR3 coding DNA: TGTGCCAGCAGTTGGGGTTGGGGAGGTGGCTACACCTTC. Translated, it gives CASSWGWGGGYTF.